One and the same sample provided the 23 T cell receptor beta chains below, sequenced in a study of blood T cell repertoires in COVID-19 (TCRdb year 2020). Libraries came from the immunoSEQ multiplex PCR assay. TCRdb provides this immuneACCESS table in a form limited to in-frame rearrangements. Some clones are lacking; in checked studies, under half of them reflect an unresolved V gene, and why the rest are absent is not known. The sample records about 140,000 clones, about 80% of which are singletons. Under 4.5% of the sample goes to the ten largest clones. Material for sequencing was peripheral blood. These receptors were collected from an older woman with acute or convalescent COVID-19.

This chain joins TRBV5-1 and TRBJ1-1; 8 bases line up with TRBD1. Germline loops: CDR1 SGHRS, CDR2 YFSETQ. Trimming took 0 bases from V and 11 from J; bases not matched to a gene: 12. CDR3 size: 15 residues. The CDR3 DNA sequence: TGCGCCAGCAGCTTGGAGACTGGACAGGGAAGTGGGGCTTTCTTT. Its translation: CASSLETGQGSGAFF.

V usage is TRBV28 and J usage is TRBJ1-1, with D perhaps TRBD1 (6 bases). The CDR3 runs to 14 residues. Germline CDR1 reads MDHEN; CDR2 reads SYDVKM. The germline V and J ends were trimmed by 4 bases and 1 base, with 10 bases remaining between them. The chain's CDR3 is CASSSGTKNTEAFF. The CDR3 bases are TGTGCCAGCAGTTCCGGGACAAAGAACACTGAAGCTTTCTTT.

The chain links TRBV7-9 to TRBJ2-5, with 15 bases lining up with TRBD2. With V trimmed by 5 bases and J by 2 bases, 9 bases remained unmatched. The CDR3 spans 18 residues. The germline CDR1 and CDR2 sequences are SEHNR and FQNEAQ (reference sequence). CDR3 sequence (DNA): TGTGCCAGCAGCACCGGACTAGCGGGAGGGGGCAAACAAGAGACCCAGTACTTC. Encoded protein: CASSTGLAGGGKQETQYF.

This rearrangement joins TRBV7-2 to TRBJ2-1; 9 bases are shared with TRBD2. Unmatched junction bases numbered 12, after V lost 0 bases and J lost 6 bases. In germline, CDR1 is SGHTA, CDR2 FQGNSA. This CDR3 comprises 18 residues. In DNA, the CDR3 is TGTGCCAGCAGCTTAGCCTGGGCTGGGCGGGAGGGCCTCAATGAGCAGTTCTTC. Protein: CASSLAWAGREGLNEQFF.

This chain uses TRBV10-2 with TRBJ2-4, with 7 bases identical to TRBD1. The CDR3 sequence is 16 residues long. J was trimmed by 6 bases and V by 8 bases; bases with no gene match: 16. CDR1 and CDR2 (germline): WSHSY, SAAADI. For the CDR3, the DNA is TGCGCCAGCTCGGCCCTTACAGGGGTGTCTGGAAACATTCAGTACTTC. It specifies CASSALTGVSGNIQYF.

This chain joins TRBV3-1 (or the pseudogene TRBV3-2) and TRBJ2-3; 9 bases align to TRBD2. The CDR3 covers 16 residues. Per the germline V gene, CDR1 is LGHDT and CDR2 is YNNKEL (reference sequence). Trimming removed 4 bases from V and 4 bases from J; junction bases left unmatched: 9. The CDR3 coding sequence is TGTGCCAGCAGCCTAGGAGCTAGCGGGATTGCAGATACGCAGTATTTT. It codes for CASSLGASGIADTQYF.

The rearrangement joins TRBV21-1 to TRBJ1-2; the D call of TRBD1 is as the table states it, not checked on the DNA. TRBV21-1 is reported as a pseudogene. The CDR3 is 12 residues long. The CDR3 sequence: CASSGRNYGYTF. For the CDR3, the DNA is TGTGCCAGCAGCGGCCGCAACTATGGCTACACCTTC.

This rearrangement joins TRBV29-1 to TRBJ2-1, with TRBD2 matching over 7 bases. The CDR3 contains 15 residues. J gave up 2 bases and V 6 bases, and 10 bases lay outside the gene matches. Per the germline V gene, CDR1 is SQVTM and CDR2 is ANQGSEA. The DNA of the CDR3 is TGCAGCGTGGGGGTCGGCGGGAGAACCTACAATGAGCAGTTCTTC. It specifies CSVGVGGRTYNEQFF.

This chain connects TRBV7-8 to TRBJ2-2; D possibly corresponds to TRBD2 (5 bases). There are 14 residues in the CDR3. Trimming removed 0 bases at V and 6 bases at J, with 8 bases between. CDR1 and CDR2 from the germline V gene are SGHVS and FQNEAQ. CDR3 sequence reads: CASSLARESGELFF. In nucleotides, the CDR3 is TGTGCCAGCAGCTTAGCGAGGGAGTCCGGGGAGCTGTTTTTT.

The CDR3 reads CASSLGSLTDTQYF. The CDR3 DNA sequence: TGTGCCAGCAGCTTAGGCTCACTTACAGATACGCAGTATTTT. This chain links TRBV7-9 with TRBJ2-3; D unresolved. Germline values: CDR1 SEHNR, CDR2 FQNEAQ (reference sequence). The CDR3 is 14 residues long. Trimming stripped 1 base from V and 3 bases from J, with 8 bases between.

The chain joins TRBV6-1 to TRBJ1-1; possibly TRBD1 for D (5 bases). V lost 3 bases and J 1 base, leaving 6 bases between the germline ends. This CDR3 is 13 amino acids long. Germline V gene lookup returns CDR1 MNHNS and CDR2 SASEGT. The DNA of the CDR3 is TGTGCCAGCAGTGATCAGGGGAACACTGAAGCTTTCTTT. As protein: CASSDQGNTEAFF.

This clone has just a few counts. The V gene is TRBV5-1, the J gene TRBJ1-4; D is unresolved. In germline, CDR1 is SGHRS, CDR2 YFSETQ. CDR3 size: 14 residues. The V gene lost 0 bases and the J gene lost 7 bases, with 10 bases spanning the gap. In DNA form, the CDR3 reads TGCGCCAGCAGCTTGGGGGCTCAGAGTGAAAAACTGTTTTTT. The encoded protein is CASSLGAQSEKLFF.

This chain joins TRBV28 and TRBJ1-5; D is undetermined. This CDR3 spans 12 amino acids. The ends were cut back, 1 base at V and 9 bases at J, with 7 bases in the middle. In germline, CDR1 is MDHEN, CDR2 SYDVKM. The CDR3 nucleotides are TGTGCCAGCAGTTTATTTCCCCGGCCCCAGCATTTT. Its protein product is CASSLFPRPQHF. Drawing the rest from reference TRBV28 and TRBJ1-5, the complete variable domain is DVKVTQSSRYLVKRTGEKVFLECVQDMDHENMFWYRQDPGLGLRLIYFSYDVKMKEKGDIPEGYSVSREKKERFSLILESASTNQTSMYLCASSLFPRPQHFGDGTRLSIL.

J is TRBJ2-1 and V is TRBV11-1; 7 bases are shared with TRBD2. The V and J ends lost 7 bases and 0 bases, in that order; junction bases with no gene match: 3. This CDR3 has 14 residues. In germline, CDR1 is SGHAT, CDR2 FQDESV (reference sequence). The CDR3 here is CASMRGSSYNEQFF. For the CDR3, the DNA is TGTGCCAGCATGCGGGGGAGCTCCTACAATGAGCAGTTCTTC.

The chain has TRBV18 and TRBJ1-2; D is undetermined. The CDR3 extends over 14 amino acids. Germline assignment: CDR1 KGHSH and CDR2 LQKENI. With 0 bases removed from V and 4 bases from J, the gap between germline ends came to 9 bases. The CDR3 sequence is CASSPPNPPYGYTF. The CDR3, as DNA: TGTGCCAGCTCACCACCAAATCCTCCCTATGGCTACACCTTC. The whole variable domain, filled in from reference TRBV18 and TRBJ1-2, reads NAGVMQNPRHLVRRRGQEARLRCSPMKGHSHVYWYRQLPEEGLKFMVYLQKENIIDESGMPKERFSAEFPKEGPSILRIQQVVRGDSAAYFCASSPPNPPYGYTFGSGTRLTVV.

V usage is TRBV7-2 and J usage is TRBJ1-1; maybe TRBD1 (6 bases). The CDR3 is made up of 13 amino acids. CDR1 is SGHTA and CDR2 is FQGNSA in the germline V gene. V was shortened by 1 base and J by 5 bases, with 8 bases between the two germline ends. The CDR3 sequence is CASSLDRETEAFF. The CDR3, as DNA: TGTGCCAGCAGCTTAGACAGGGAAACTGAAGCTTTCTTT.

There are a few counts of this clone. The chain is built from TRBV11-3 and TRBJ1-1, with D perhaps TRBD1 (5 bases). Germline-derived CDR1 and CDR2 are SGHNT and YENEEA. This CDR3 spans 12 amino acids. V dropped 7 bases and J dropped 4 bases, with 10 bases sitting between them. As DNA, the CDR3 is TGTGCCAGCAAGGGCAGGGCCACTGAAGCTTTCTTT. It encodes CASKGRATEAFF.

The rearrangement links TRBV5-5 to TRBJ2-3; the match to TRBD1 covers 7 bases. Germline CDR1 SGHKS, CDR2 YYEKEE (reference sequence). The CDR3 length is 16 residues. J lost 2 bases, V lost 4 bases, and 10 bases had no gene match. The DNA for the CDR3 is TGTGCCAGCAGCCCCCGGACAGGTGACTTCACAGATACGCAGTATTTT. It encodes CASSPRTGDFTDTQYF.

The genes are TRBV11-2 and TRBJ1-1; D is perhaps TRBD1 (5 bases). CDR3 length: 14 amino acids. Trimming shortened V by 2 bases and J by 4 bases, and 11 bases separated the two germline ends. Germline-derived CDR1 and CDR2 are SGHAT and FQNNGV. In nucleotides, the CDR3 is TGTGCCAGCAGCTTAACCAGGGCCGTCACTGAAGCTTTCTTT. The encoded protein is CASSLTRAVTEAFF.

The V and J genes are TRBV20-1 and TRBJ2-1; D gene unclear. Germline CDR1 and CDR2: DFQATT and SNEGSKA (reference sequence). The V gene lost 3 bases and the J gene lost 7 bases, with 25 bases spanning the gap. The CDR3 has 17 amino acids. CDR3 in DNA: TGCAGTGCTAGTGATTACCTCCCTATCGGTTCTCCGAATGAGCAGTTCTTC. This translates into CSASDYLPIGSPNEQFF.

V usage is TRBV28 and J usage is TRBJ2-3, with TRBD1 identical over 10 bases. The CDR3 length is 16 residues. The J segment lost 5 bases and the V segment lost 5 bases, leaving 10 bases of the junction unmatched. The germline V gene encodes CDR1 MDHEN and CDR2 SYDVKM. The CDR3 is CASSHSLGQGEDTQYF. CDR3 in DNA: TGTGCCAGCAGTCACTCCCTCGGACAGGGGGAAGATACGCAGTATTTT.

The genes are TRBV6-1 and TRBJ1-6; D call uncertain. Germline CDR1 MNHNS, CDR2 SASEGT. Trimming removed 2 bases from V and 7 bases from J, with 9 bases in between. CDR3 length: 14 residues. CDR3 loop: CASSEYPLNSPLHF. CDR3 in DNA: TGTGCCAGCAGTGAATATCCTCTGAATTCACCCCTCCACTTT.

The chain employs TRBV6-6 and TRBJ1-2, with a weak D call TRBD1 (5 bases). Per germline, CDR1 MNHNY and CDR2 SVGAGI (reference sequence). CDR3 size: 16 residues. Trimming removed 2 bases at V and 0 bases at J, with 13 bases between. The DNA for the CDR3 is TGTGCCAGCAGTTACGGCAGGGCGTTAGCTAACTATGGCTACACCTTC. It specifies CASSYGRALANYGYTF.